This TCR beta chain was found in a study of shared clonotypes between healthy human individuals. Profiling relied on immunoSEQ multiplex PCR, and the TCRdb table lists in-frame clones only, not all of them. The data show millions of clones, 90% to 95% seen once. Trimming took off 10 bases at V and 2 bases at J, with 17 bases between the two ends. Germline lookup yields CDR1 MDHEN and CDR2 SYDVKM. The CDR3 spans 14 residues. The sequence derives from a man between 18 and 35 years old in good health. The J gene is TRBJ1-1, the V gene TRBV28; no clear D gene. Sequencing input: naive CD4+ T cells sorted from blood. Subset defined: CD45RA+ positively selected. CDR3 loop: CAIGLEKGNTEAFF. CDR3 DNA: TGTGCCATCGGCCTGGAAAAGGGAAACACTGAAGCTTTCTTT. Filled out from reference TRBV28 and TRBJ1-1, the complete variable domain reads DVKVTQSSRYLVKRTGEKVFLECVQDMDHENMFWYRQDPGLGLRLIYFSYDVKMKEKGDIPEGYSVSREKKERFSLILESASTNQTSMYLCAIGLEKGNTEAFFGQGTRLTVV.